This T cell receptor beta chain is from a study of beta chain features in type 1 diabetes (dated by TCRdb to between 2017 and 2018). Background on the whole study: Patients and healthy donors did not differ in mean age, gender distribution, total cell number or subset yield. The study compared the TCRB repertoires of sorted circulating CD4+ T cell subsets in recently diagnosed type 1 diabetes patients with those in matched healthy donors. Whereas all 30 or so donors provided naive and central memory subsets, regulatory and stem cell-like memory subsets were isolated from just 8 patients and roughly eight healthy donors. A total of roughly 98,000,000 sorted cells were examined across all samples, and a strong correlation was observed between cell number per subset and RNA yield.

General findings and caveats noted by the study authors: In all four CD4+ subsets, TCRB CDR3 length was moderately but significantly shorter in type 1 diabetes patients. Patients with type 1 diabetes made fewer insertions and deleted more nucleotides at VDJ recombination sites, implying thymic rearrangement abnormalities. Shorter templates might be favored by PCR, yet because patient and control samples were amplified and corrected together, any such skew would affect both groups equally. HLA sub-analyses involved small numbers of individuals, so any influence of HLA type on TCRB rearrangement remained unresolved. Naive, central memory and regulatory TCRB repertoires appeared to be more alike among patients than among healthy donors. Sequencing cDNA rather than genomic DNA could over-represent highly expressing activated cells, although activation and CD3 levels did not differ between groups.

The germline V end is reduced by 6 bases and the J end by 7 bases; junction bases left unmatched: 9. CDR1 is given as MDHEN and CDR2 as SYDVKM, both from the germline V gene. From its cysteine to its phenylalanine, the CDR3 spans 15 amino acids. Only the CDR3 DNA stays, 45 bases, in frame from base 1. Each donor gave one peripheral blood draw, roughly 0.11 L on average, collected into heparinised tubes. A BD FACSAria II was used to sort naive, central memory, regulatory and stem cell-like memory CD4+ T cells with a panel that included CD45RO, CCR7, CD25, CD127, CD95 and CD27. Every sorted population had a purity above 95%. Right away, PBMCs were isolated by Lymphoprep density gradient centrifugation and were stained directly, with no culture step. To minimize batch effects, samples were stained and sorted in pairs, one healthy donor with one patient per experiment. The High Capacity cDNA Reverse Transcription Kit was used to reverse transcribe all of the isolated RNA, meaning that expressed TCRB transcripts were what got sequenced. Deep immunoSEQ sequencing was applied to naive, central memory and regulatory T cell samples, giving an average of about 3.7 million total reads per sample. After sorted cells were lysed in RLT buffer, RNA was extracted with DNase-treated RNeasy Micro or Mini kits, with the choice depending on cell number. Each cell subset was processed on its own to prevent cross-contamination, while patient and healthy donor samples were processed together. The immunoSEQ multiplex PCR was used to amplify TCRB sequences from cDNA, yielding 87-bp fragments that span the CDR3 region. Sequencing of the amplicons was performed on the Illumina HiSeq platform. In the paper's pipeline: Synthetic template baselines were used to correct PCR bias computationally, reads within Hamming distance 2 were collapsed together, and singletons that could not be merged were discarded. By aligning reads against IMGT, V, D and J genes, CDR3 length, and insertions or deletions at six rearrangement sites were assigned. Within each subset, clonotype counts were normalized to sorted cell number, after which true diversity and Gini coefficients were computed with the tcR R package. The overlap coefficient, calculated on TCRB nucleotide sequences, was used to measure repertoire sharing. As a proxy for the pre-selection repertoire, out-of-frame TCRB sequences from naive cells were analyzed. TCRdb stores this immuneACCESS table with in-frame sequences only. Part of the clones is absent; in the studies checked, under half of the shortfall reflects unresolved V genes, and no reason is known for the rest. V, J and clone size were drawn from that table, and D and trimming were deduced from the DNA. The sample contains about 400,000 clones, about 12% of them found a single time. The ten largest account for about 0.01% of the sample.

In regard to this clone: Its cognate antigen has yet to be identified. The record has no base qualities; no much larger clone is one base away.

This clonotype originated in a woman under 30 with type 1 diabetes. The chain uses TRBV28 and TRBJ2-1; TRBD2 fits 10 bases in the junction. Sequenced: naive CD4+ T cells from blood. The sample's cell subset or site label is to be understood as: true naive CD4+ T cells. The DNA sequence follows: TGTGCCAGCAGGGACGCTAGCGGGAGTAAGAATGAGCAGTTCTTC. Its protein product is CASRDASGSKNEQFF.